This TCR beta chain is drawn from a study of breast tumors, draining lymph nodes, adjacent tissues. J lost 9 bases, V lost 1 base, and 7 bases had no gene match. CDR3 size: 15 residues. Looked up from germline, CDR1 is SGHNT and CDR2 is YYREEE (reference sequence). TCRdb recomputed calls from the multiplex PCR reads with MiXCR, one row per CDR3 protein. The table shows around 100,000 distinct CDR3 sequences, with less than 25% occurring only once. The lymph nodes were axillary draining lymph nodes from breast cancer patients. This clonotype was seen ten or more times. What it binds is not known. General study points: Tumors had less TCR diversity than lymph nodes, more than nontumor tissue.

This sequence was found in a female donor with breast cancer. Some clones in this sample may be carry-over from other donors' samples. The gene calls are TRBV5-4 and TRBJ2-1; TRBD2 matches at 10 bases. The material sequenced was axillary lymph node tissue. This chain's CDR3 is CASSLSASGSVEQFF. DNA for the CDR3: TGTGCCAGCAGCTTGTCGGCTAGCGGGAGTGTTGAGCAGTTCTTC.